The clone carrying this T cell receptor beta chain was picked up many times. Its antigen remains unidentified. The data originate from a study of regulatory T cells in long-lasting Graves disease. Study overall: Disease was considered persistent Graves' disease after over 5 years of antithyroid drugs (with positive TSH receptor antibodies).

V gave up 4 bases and J gave up 4 bases, with 14 bases separating them. This CDR3 has 14 amino acids. As for time point: persistent/refractory GD, antithyroid drugs over 5 years with positive TRAb. PBMCs were the source of the RNA used for TCR sequencing. With iRepertoire HTBI primers and Arm-PCR of CDR3 regions, TCR beta libraries were built. TCRdb called the multiplex PCR reads again in MiXCR, with one record for every CDR3 protein. The repertoire holds approximately 290,000 distinct CDR3 sequences, with roughly 21% as singletons. Study results and caveats: Relative to new patients (966), persistent patients exhibited greater sharing of public clonotypes (around 3,000).

This receptor was obtained from a female donor with Graves disease. The sequenced sample was peripheral blood mononuclear cells (PBMCs), obtained when the disease was refractory, from a patient treated with antithyroid drugs. The chain combines TRBV12-3 or TRBV12-4 with TRBJ2-7, with D possibly TRBD1 on 6 matching bases. CDR3 nucleotides: TGTGCCAGCAGTTACTTAGGGGGAGTATACGAGCAGTACTTC. Its translation: CASSYLGGVYEQYF.